These 10 T cell receptor beta chains were all obtained from the same sample, sequenced in a study of beta chain features in type 1 diabetes. Expressed TCRB transcripts were sequenced, since all the RNA that had been isolated was reverse transcribed. The assay was immunoSEQ multiplex PCR, and TCRdb's table has in-frame clones only and misses some. Here the sample spans 120,000 to 150,000 clones, 6.9% being singletons. Input material: central memory CD4+ T cells from blood. These receptors were obtained from a woman in her thirties in good health.

This clone came up many times. The chain carries TRBV28 and TRBJ1-1; TRBD1 agrees at 7 bases. The ends lost 5 bases at V and 6 bases at J; junction bases unmatched: 6. CDR3 length: 13 amino acids. Germline CDR1 is MDHEN and CDR2 is SYDVKM. Written as DNA, the CDR3 is TGTGCCAGCAGTATTATAGGACAGGCTGAAGCTTTCTTT. Encoded protein: CASSIIGQAEAFF.

The rearrangement joins TRBV19 to TRBJ2-1, with TRBD2 identical over 8 bases. The CDR3 runs 14 residues. V trimming: 6 bases; J trimming: 5 bases; junction bases outside the gene matches: 6. The germline CDR1 and CDR2 sequences are LNHDA and SQIVND (reference sequence). For the CDR3, the DNA is TGTGCCAGTAGGGTACTAGCGGTCCACAATGAGCAGTTCTTC. It encodes CASRVLAVHNEQFF.

The J gene is TRBJ2-1, the V gene TRBV27; 8 bases match TRBD1. The V and J ends lost 5 bases and 6 bases, in that order; junction bases with no gene match: 12. The CDR3 runs to 16 residues. Germline CDR1 MNHEY, CDR2 SMNVEV (reference sequence). The CDR3 bases are TGTGCCAGCAGTGTCCTCGGACAGGGAATGACCAATGAGCAGTTCTTC. It codes for CASSVLGQGMTNEQFF.

This clone was seen at least ten times. The chain couples TRBV29-1 to TRBJ2-7; D is perhaps TRBD1 (6 bases). CDR3 length: 14 residues. With 0 bases removed from V and 7 bases from J, the gap between germline ends came to 16 bases. Germline V CDR1 and CDR2: SQVTM, ANQGSEA. The CDR3 DNA sequence: TGCAGCGTTGAAGAAGGCGTGGGGGCACGGGAGCAGTACTTC. It is translated as CSVEEGVGAREQYF.

This clone was detected only a few times. The chain uses TRBV5-1 and TRBJ2-5, with TRBD1 matching 7 bases. The V and J ends lost 4 bases and 1 base, in that order; junction bases with no gene match: 4. Germline V gene lookup returns CDR1 SGHRS and CDR2 YFSETQ. There are 14 residues in the CDR3. DNA for the CDR3: TGCGCCAGCAGCGTCGGGACAGTCCAAGAGACCCAGTACTTC. Its translation is CASSVGTVQETQYF.

The chain uses TRBV5-8 and TRBJ1-2; D unresolved. Trimming stripped 0 bases from V and 7 bases from J, with 7 bases between. CDR3 length: 12 amino acids. In germline, CDR1 is SGHTS, CDR2 YDEGEE. Written as DNA, the CDR3 is TGTGCCAGCAGCTTGGAAGTCGGTGGCTACACCTTC. It is translated as CASSLEVGGYTF.

This clone was detected many times. The chain combines TRBV15 with TRBJ2-4, with D maybe TRBD1 (5 bases). CDR1 and CDR2 (germline): LNHNV, YYDKDF (reference sequence). This CDR3 comprises 16 residues. Between the trimmed V and J ends, which lost 3 bases and 5 bases, there was a span of 17 bases. This CDR3 reads CATSSSLGRAENIQYF. For the CDR3, the DNA is TGTGCCACCAGCAGCTCACTTGGCAGGGCGGAAAACATTCAGTACTTC.

This clone was seen a few times. The chain recombines TRBV9 with TRBJ2-5, with TRBD1 matching over 7 bases. The ends lost 1 base at V and 5 bases at J; junction bases unmatched: 11. Germline-derived CDR1 and CDR2 are SGDLS and YYNGEE. The CDR3 is 16 residues long. The CDR3 loop reads CASSVRWGRGLETQYF. Written as DNA, the CDR3 is TGTGCCAGCAGCGTACGGTGGGGCAGGGGGTTGGAGACCCAGTACTTC. Complete variable domain (other parts from reference TRBV9 and TRBJ2-5): DSGVTQTPKHLITATGQRVTLRCSPRSGDLSVYWYQQSLDQGLQFLIQYYNGEERAKGNILERFSAQQFPDLHSELNLSSLELGDSALYFCASSVRWGRGLETQYFGPGTRLLVL.

This clone appeared a few times. CDR3: CASSGVNSGEQFF. In DNA form, the CDR3 reads TGTGCCAGCAGCGGAGTGAATAGCGGTGAGCAGTTCTTC. The chain carries TRBV9 and TRBJ2-1; TRBD2 might be the D (6 bases). This CDR3 is built from 13 residues. The germline V gene encodes CDR1 SGDLS and CDR2 YYNGEE. Trimming removed 3 bases from V and 9 bases from J, with 13 bases in between. Looking up the rest from reference TRBV9 and TRBJ2-1 gives the full variable domain: DSGVTQTPKHLITATGQRVTLRCSPRSGDLSVYWYQQSLDQGLQFLIQYYNGEERAKGNILERFSAQQFPDLHSELNLSSLELGDSALYFCASSGVNSGEQFFGPGTRLTVL.

The chain links TRBV4-2 to TRBJ1-2, with 9 nucleotides matching TRBD1. The CDR3 consists of 15 residues. Germline assignment: CDR1 LGHNA and CDR2 YNFKEQ. The trim removed 1 base at V and 8 bases at J, leaving 8 bases unmatched. CDR3 DNA sequence: TGTGCCAGCAGCCAAGTAGGACAGGGGTTCGAGGGCTACACCTTC. The encoded protein is CASSQVGQGFEGYTF.